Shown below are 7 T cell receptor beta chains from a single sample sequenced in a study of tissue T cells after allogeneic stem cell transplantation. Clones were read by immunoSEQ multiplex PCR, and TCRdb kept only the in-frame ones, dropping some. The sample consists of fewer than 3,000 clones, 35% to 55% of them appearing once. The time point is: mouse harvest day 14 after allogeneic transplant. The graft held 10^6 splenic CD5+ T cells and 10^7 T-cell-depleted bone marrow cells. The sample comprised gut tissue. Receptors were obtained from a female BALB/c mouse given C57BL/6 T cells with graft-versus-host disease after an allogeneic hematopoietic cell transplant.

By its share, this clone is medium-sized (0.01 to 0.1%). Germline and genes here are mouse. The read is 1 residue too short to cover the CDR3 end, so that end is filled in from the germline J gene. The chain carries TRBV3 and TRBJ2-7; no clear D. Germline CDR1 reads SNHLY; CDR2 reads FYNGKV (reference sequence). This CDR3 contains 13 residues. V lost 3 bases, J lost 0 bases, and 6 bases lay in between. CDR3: CASSLRSSYEQYF. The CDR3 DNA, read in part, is TGTGCCAGCAGCTTGAGGAGCTCCTATGAACAGTAC.

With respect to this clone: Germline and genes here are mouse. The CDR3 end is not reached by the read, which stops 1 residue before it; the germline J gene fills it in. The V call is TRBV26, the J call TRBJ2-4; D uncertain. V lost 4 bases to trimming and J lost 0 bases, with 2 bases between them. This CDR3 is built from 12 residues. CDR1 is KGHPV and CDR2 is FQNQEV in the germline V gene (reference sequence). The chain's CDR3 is CASSHSQNTLYF. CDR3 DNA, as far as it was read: TGTGCCAGCAGTCATAGTCAAAACACCTTGTAC.

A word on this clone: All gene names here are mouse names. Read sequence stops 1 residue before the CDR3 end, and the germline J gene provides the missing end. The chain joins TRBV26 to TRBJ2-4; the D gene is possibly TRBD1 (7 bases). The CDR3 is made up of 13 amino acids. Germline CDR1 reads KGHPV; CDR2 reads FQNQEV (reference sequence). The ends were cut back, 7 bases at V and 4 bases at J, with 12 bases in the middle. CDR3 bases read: TGTGCCAGCACCTTCAGGGGGGAAAACACCTTGTAC. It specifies CASTFRGENTLY. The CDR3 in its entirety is CASTFRGENTLYF. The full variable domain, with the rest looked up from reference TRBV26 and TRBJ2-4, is NSKVIQTPRYLVKGQGQKAKMRCIPEKGHPVVFWYQQNKNNEFKFLINFQNQEVLQQIDMTEKRFSAECPSNSPCSLEIQSSEAGDSALYLCASTFRGENTLYFGAGTRLSVL.

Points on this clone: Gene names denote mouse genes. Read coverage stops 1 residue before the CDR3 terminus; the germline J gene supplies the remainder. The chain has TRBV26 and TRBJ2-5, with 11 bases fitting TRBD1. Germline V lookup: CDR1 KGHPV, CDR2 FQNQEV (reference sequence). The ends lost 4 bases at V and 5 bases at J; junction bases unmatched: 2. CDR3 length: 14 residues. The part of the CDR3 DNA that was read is TGTGCCAGCAGTCAAGGGACAGGGGGAGACACCCAGTAC. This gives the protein CASSQGTGGDTQY. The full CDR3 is CASSQGTGGDTQYF.

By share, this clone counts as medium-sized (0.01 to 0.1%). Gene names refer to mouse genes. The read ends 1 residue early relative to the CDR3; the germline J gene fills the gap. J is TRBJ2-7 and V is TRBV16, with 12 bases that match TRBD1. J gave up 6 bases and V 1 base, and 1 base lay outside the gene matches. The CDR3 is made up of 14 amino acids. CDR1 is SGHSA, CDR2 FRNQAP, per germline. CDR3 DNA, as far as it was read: TGTGCAAGCAGCTTAGGGGACAGGGGGCCTGAACAGTAC. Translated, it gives CASSLGDRGPEQY. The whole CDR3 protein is CASSLGDRGPEQYF.

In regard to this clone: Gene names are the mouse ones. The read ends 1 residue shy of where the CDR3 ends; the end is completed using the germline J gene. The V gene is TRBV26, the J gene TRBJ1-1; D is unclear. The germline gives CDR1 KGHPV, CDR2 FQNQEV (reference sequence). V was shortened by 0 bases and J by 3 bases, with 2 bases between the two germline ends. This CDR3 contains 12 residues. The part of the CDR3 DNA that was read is TGTGCCAGCAGTCTGTCTTACACAGAAGTCTTC. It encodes CASSLSYTEVF. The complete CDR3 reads CASSLSYTEVFF.

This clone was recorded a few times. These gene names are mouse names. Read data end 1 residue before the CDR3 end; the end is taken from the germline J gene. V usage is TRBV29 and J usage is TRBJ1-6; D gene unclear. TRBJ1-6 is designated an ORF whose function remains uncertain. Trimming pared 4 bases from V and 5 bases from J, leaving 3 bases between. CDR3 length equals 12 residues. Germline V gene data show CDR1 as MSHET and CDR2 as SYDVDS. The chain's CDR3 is CASSSNNSPLYF. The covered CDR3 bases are TGTGCTAGCAGTTCAAATAATTCGCCCCTCTAC.